This paragraph reports one TCR beta chain. Its target antigen remains unknown. Base qualities are missing; no much larger clone stands one base away. This specimen comes from a study of beta chain features in type 1 diabetes (dated by TCRdb to 2016 to 2019). In the study overall: No differences in mean age, gender distribution, total cell number or subset yield were found between patients and healthy donors. Regulatory and stem cell-like memory subsets were isolated from only 8 patients and about eight healthy donors, whereas naive and central memory subsets came from all 28 donors. A total of over 95,000,000 sorted cells were examined across all samples, and RNA yield correlated strongly with the number of cells per subset. In the study, TCRB repertoires of sorted circulating CD4+ T cell subsets from recently diagnosed type 1 diabetes patients were compared with those of matched healthy donors.

All of the isolated RNA was reverse transcribed with the High Capacity cDNA Reverse Transcription Kit, so expressed TCRB transcripts were sequenced. Deep immunoSEQ sequencing was performed on naive, central memory and regulatory T cell samples, with an average of roughly 3.5 million total reads per sample. Sorted cells were lysed in RLT buffer, and RNA was extracted using DNase-treated RNeasy Micro or Mini kits according to cell number. Each cell subset was processed on its own to prevent cross-contamination, while patient and healthy donor samples were processed together. Using the immunoSEQ multiplex PCR, TCRB sequences were amplified from cDNA into 87-bp fragments spanning the CDR3 region. The amplicons were sequenced using the Illumina HiSeq platform. Concerning the study's data processing: PCR bias was corrected computationally using synthetic template baselines, and reads within Hamming distance 2 were collapsed, with unmergeable singletons discarded. Reads were aligned against IMGT so that V, D and J genes, CDR3 length and insertions or deletions at six rearrangement sites could be assigned. Within each subset, clonotype counts were normalized to the number of sorted cells before true diversity and Gini coefficients were calculated with the tcR R package. Repertoire sharing was quantified using the overlap coefficient calculated on TCRB nucleotide sequences. Out-of-frame TCRB sequences from naive cells were analyzed as a proxy for the pre-selection repertoire. TCRdb took over this immuneACCESS table, retaining in-frame rearrangements with V and J assigned. Such tables are incomplete; in checked studies, under half of the missing clones stem from an unresolved V gene, and the remainder is unexplained. V and J calls and clone size come straight from that table; D and trimming were deduced from the DNA. For this sample there are 600,000 to 750,000 clones; around 12% appear just once. The ten biggest clones cover 0.095% to 0.15% of the sample.

From each donor, a single peripheral blood sample of about 120 mL on average was drawn into heparinised tubes. Using a panel that included CD45RO, CCR7, CD25, CD127, CD95 and CD27, naive, central memory, regulatory and stem cell-like memory CD4+ T cells were sorted on a BD FACSAria II. Purity was above 95% for every sorted population. PBMCs were separated immediately by Lymphoprep density gradient centrifugation and were stained directly, without being cultured. So that batch effects would be minimized, each experiment stained and sorted samples in pairs, pairing one healthy donor with one patient. Summary of the overall study and its limitations: In all four CD4+ subsets, TCRB CDR3 length was moderately but significantly shorter in type 1 diabetes patients. Because cDNA rather than genomic DNA was sequenced, highly expressing activated cells could have been over-represented, although no difference in activation and CD3 levels was found between groups. At VDJ recombination sites, type 1 diabetes patients had fewer insertions and more deleted nucleotides, which implies abnormalities in thymic rearrangement. PCR might favor shorter templates, but patient and control samples were amplified and corrected together, so any skew would affect both groups equally. HLA sub-analyses involved small numbers of individuals, so any influence of HLA type on TCRB rearrangement remained unresolved. The naive, central memory and regulatory TCRB repertoires appeared to resemble one another more closely among patients than among healthy donors.

The CDR3 holds 15 amino acids from the cysteine to the phenylalanine. Only the CDR3 DNA stays, 45 bases, in frame from base 1. Trimmed from V: 1 base; trimmed from J: 7 bases; junction bases lacking a gene match: 6. Based on the germline V gene, the CDR1 and CDR2 sequences are LGHNA and YSLEER. The chain joins TRBV4-3 to TRBJ2-1; TRBD2 agrees with 8 junctional bases. The sequenced sample was naive CD4+ T cells from blood. Reading the label with the study, this specimen's cell subset or site is: true naive CD4+ T cells. This receptor was taken from a man aged 25 to 40 with type 1 diabetes. The CDR3 protein is CASSQGGGPRNEQFF. At the DNA level, the sequence is TGCGCCAGCAGCCAAGGCGGGGGGCCACGGAATGAGCAGTTCTTC.